The 25 T cell receptor beta chains in this list originate from one sample, sequenced in a study of read filtering for tumor transcriptome and immune sequencing. Molecular barcoded adaptors covering alpha/delta and beta/gamma chains were used on approximately 400 ng RNA. TCRdb passed the reads through MiXCR, listing each CDR3 protein once. The table has fewer than 25,000 distinct CDR3 sequences, roughly 19% seen once. Sequencing was performed on a population of CD138-negative cells sorted from bone marrow. These receptors were obtained from a donor aged 40 or older with multiple myeloma.

The gene calls are TRBV24-1 and TRBJ2-1; D is possibly TRBD2 (6 bases). The CDR3 is made up of 16 amino acids. Deletions cut 2 bases from V and 2 bases from J, with 12 bases between. Germline V gene sequence: CDR1 KGHDR, CDR2 SFDVKD. The CDR3 DNA reads TGTGCCACCAGTGATTCGACTAGAGAGCCCTACAATGAGCAGTTCTTC. This gives the protein CATSDSTREPYNEQFF.

This clonotype occurred once. The rearrangement links TRBV30 to TRBJ1-1; D unresolved. The CDR3 extends over 12 amino acids. From germline, CDR1 is GTSNPN and CDR2 SVGIG (reference sequence). V lost 2 bases to trimming and J lost 0 bases, with 4 bases between them. CDR3 sequence: CAWSLMNTEAFF. DNA for the CDR3: TGTGCCTGGAGTCTGATGAACACTGAAGCTTTCTTT.

This chain links TRBV7-8 with TRBJ2-3, with D perhaps matching TRBD2 (5 bases). The CDR3 is made up of 14 amino acids. Trimming took off 6 bases at V and 2 bases at J, with 12 bases between the two ends. Germline V gene sequence: CDR1 SGHVS, CDR2 FQNEAQ. Here the CDR3 DNA reads TGTGCCAGCAGTGGACTTCTACTCACAGATACGCAGTATTTT. Translation gives CASSGLLLTDTQYF.

This clonotype was seen repeatedly, ten times or more. This chain uses TRBV28 with TRBJ2-2, with 8 bases lining up with TRBD1. CDR3 size: 16 residues. Germline-derived CDR1 and CDR2 are MDHEN and SYDVKM. The trim removed 1 base at V and 4 bases at J, leaving 5 bases unmatched. The CDR3 DNA reads as TGTGCCAGCAGTTTATTGTCCGGGACAGGCACCGGGGAGCTGTTTTTT. Translated: CASSLLSGTGTGELFF.

This clonotype was counted many times. The V and J genes are TRBV9 and TRBJ2-1; TRBD2 matches 8 bases. Germline-derived CDR1 and CDR2 are SGDLS and YYNGEE. The J segment lost 0 bases and the V segment lost 4 bases, leaving 3 bases of the junction unmatched. CDR3 length: 15 amino acids. The CDR3 DNA reads as TGTGCCAGCAGCCGTAGCGGGGTCTCCTACAATGAGCAGTTCTTC. As protein: CASSRSGVSYNEQFF.

This clonotype has a count of ten or more. This sequence joins TRBV5-1 and TRBJ2-1; 7 bases align to TRBD1. CDR3 length equals 14 residues. Germline loops: CDR1 SGHRS, CDR2 YFSETQ. J was trimmed by 14 bases and V by 1 base; bases with no gene match: 12. In DNA, the CDR3 is TGCGCCAGCAGCTTGAGCTCACAGGGGCAGGAGGAGTTCTTC. Its protein is CASSLSSQGQEEFF. The full variable domain, completed using reference TRBV5-1 and TRBJ2-1, is KAGVTQTPRYLIKTRGQQVTLSCSPISGHRSVSWYQQTPGQGLQFLFEYFSETQRNKGNFPGRFSGRQFSNSRSEMNVSTLELGDSALYLCASSLSSQGQEEFFGPGTRLTVL.

This clonotype was counted once. The chain has TRBV25-1 and TRBJ2-1, with unresolved D. This CDR3 has 15 amino acids. The V end lost 3 bases, the J end lost 0 bases, and 9 bases lay between the germline ends. CDR1 and CDR2 from the germline V gene are MGHDK and SYGVNS. This CDR3 is CASSELSPSYNEQFF. As DNA, the CDR3 is TGTGCCAGCAGTGAGTTATCTCCCTCCTACAATGAGCAGTTCTTC.

This clonotype has a handful of counts. The rearrangement joins TRBV2 to TRBJ1-2; D is uncertain. Deletions cut 7 bases from V and 4 bases from J, with 13 bases between. Germline V lookup: CDR1 SNHLY, CDR2 FYNNEI. The CDR3 sequence is 13 residues long. The CDR3 loop reads CASTPDLSYGYTF. DNA for the CDR3: TGTGCCAGCACCCCGGACTTATCCTATGGCTACACCTTC.

With regard to this clonotype: Germline is not matched at one junction end, which may reflect a read error. The chain links TRBV5-4 to TRBJ2-1; D gene uncertain. The CDR3 loop spans 14 amino acids. Looked up from germline, CDR1 is SGHNT and CDR2 is YYREEE (reference sequence). CDR3 protein: CASSLAASYNEQSF. The DNA for the CDR3 is TGTGCCAGCAGCTTGGCTGCGTCCTACAATGAGCAGTCCTTC.

There are a few counts of this clonotype. This may come from a read error, since a much larger clone is one base off. The J gene is TRBJ2-5, the V gene TRBV12-3 or TRBV12-4, with 16 bases matching TRBD2. The CDR3 totals 16 residues. CDR3 region: CAGSKGTSGRAGTQYF. DNA for the CDR3: TGTGCCGGCAGTAAGGGGACTAGCGGGAGGGCCGGGACCCAGTACTTC.

This chain links TRBV12-3 or TRBV12-4 with TRBJ2-7; 10 nucleotides match TRBD2. The CDR3 is 14 amino acids. The ends lost 7 bases at V and 0 bases at J; junction bases unmatched: 3. The CDR3 DNA reads as TGTGCCAGCAACCTAGCGGGAGCCTCCTACGAGCAGTACTTC. Its protein product is CASNLAGASYEQYF.

This clonotype has a count of ten or more. V usage is TRBV3-1 and J usage is TRBJ2-5; TRBD2 agrees at 8 bases. The CDR3 consists of 18 residues. Looked up from germline, CDR1 is LGHDT and CDR2 is YNNKEL (reference sequence). Trimming took 5 bases from V and 5 from J; bases not matched to a gene: 19. CDR3 coding DNA: TGTGCCAGCAGCAAGAAGGGACCCGGGGAAGCGGGAGTTGAGACCCAGTACTTC. This encodes CASSKKGPGEAGVETQYF.

This clonotype occurred many times. This chain connects TRBV25-1 to TRBJ2-1; 8 nucleotides agree with TRBD2. V lost 1 base and J lost 6; bases outside the gene matches: 8. The germline V gene encodes CDR1 MGHDK and CDR2 SYGVNS. The CDR3 covers 16 residues. CDR3 sequence (DNA): TGTGCCAGCAGTGAATTGCTTAGCGGGATAGGCAATGAGCAGTTCTTC. It is translated as CASSELLSGIGNEQFF.

This clonotype has a count of ten or more. This chain links TRBV20-1 with TRBJ2-3; D is perhaps TRBD2 (5 bases). The CDR3 is made up of 16 amino acids. The germline CDR1 and CDR2 sequences are DFQATT and SNEGSKA (reference sequence). Trimming shortened V by 4 bases and J by 0 bases, and 17 bases separated the two germline ends. The DNA for the CDR3 is TGCAGTGCTAACCTCTTACTAGGAAGGAGCACAGATACGCAGTATTTT. This codes for CSANLLLGRSTDTQYF.

The rearrangement links TRBV2 to TRBJ2-1, with D perhaps being TRBD1 or TRBD2 (5 bases each). The V gene's germline CDR1 is SNHLY and CDR2 FYNNEI. V was trimmed by 5 bases and J by 2 bases, leaving 13 bases between them. The CDR3 runs to 15 residues. CDR3 region: CASSHGTGTYNEQFF. Here the CDR3 DNA reads TGTGCCAGCAGTCATGGGACGGGAACCTACAATGAGCAGTTCTTC. Full variable domain (remainder filled in from reference TRBV2 and TRBJ2-1): EPEVTQTPSHQVTQMGQEVILRCVPISNHLYFYWYRQILGQKVEFLVSFYNNEISEKSEIFDDQFSVERPDGSNFTLKIRSTKLEDSAMYFCASSHGTGTYNEQFFGPGTRLTVL.

A word on this clonotype: The conserved phenylalanine or tryptophan is not found at the CDR3 terminus, so this likely reflects a read error. The chain carries TRBV12-5 and TRBJ1-1; D is unclear. V was cut by 5 bases and J by 8 bases, with 15 bases left in between. Germline values: CDR1 LGHNT, CDR2 FRNRAP. The CDR3 length is 13 residues. The chain's CDR3 is CASGPESATEAFL. CDR3 coding DNA: TGTGCTAGTGGTCCGGAATCAGCGACCGAAGCTTTCCTT.

This clonotype was picked up many times. The chain employs TRBV2 and TRBJ2-1, with TRBD2 matching 11 bases. V lost 8 bases, J lost 4 bases, and 4 bases stayed unmatched. The CDR3 runs 14 residues. The germline CDR1 and CDR2 sequences are SNHLY and FYNNEI. For the CDR3, the DNA is TGTGCCAGCTGTAGACTAGCGGGGTACAATGAGCAGTTCTTC. It is translated as CASCRLAGYNEQFF.

This clonotype has a count of ten or more. J is TRBJ2-1 and V is TRBV7-2, with D unresolved. CDR3 size: 12 residues. Trimming took off 5 bases at V and 3 bases at J, with 5 bases between the two ends. Germline-derived CDR1 and CDR2 are SGHTA and FQGNSA. The CDR3 coding sequence is TGTGCCAGCAGCCCGGACTACAATGAGCAGTTCTTC. Translated: CASSPDYNEQFF.

This clonotype has ten or more counts. The chain employs TRBV28 and TRBJ1-5; D perhaps matches TRBD1 (5 bases). This CDR3 is built from 17 residues. Trimming took off 5 bases at V and 1 base at J, with 18 bases between the two ends. Germline values: CDR1 MDHEN, CDR2 SYDVKM. The CDR3: CASSKPPRVRSNQPQHF. The CDR3 coding sequence is TGTGCCAGCAGTAAACCGCCCAGGGTGAGGAGCAATCAGCCCCAGCATTTT. Together with reference TRBV28 and TRBJ1-5, the CDR3 gives the full variable domain: DVKVTQSSRYLVKRTGEKVFLECVQDMDHENMFWYRQDPGLGLRLIYFSYDVKMKEKGDIPEGYSVSREKKERFSLILESASTNQTSMYLCASSKPPRVRSNQPQHFGDGTRLSIL.

Many counts were recorded for this clonotype. The chain has TRBV7-6 and TRBJ2-3; the match to TRBD2 covers 12 bases. CDR1 is SGHVS and CDR2 is FNYEAQ in the germline V gene. The CDR3 covers 18 residues. Losses at the gene ends were 5 bases for V and 7 bases for J; bases not matched to a gene: 16. The CDR3 DNA sequence: TGTGCCAGCAGCCGGACAGTTGGGCTAGCGGGAGGGCCGTATACGCAGTATTTT. Translation gives CASSRTVGLAGGPYTQYF.

Within the sample, this clonotype is medium-sized. The V call is TRBV5-1, the J call TRBJ2-1; D possibly matches TRBD1 or TRBD2 (6 bases each). V was pared by 6 bases and J by 10 bases, with 23 bases between. Germline CDR1 reads SGHRS; CDR2 reads YFSETQ. This CDR3 is built from 15 residues. This CDR3 is CASIEGVGGTREQFF. The CDR3 region has the DNA TGCGCCAGCATAGAGGGGGTCGGGGGTACTAGGGAGCAGTTCTTC.

Concerning this clonotype: The junction departs from the called germline gene at one end, perhaps through a read error. The chain links TRBV20-1 to TRBJ2-1; tentative D call: TRBD2 (7 bases). The CDR3 is made up of 14 amino acids. Germline V gene data show CDR1 as DFQATT and CDR2 as SNEGSKA (reference sequence). The CDR3 spells CSADRGRGIHEQSF. As DNA, the CDR3 is TGCAGTGCTGACCGGGGGCGGGGGATCCATGAGCAGTCCTTC.

This clonotype was seen at least ten times. The V gene is TRBV7-6, the J gene TRBJ1-5; perhaps TRBD1 as D (5 bases). The CDR3 consists of 13 residues. The germline CDR1 and CDR2 sequences are SGHVS and FNYEAQ. With 3 bases removed from V and 6 bases from J, the gap between germline ends came to 9 bases. In DNA, the CDR3 is TGTGCCAGCAGCTTGGGGCTTGGTCAGCCCCAGCATTTT. Translated, it gives CASSLGLGQPQHF.

Comment on this clonotype: At one end, the junction sequence differs from germline, possibly due to a read error. The chain joins TRBV11-2 to TRBJ2-1; unclear D gene. This CDR3 has 13 residues. CDR1 and CDR2 (germline): SGHAT, FQNNGV. CDR3: CASSSSGVGEQLF. The DNA for the CDR3 is TGTGCCAGCAGCTCAAGTGGAGTCGGTGAGCAGCTCTTC.

At least ten counts were recorded for this clonotype. The CDR3 DNA sequence: TGCGCCAGCAGCTTTGAGGGAGGTAGCAACAATGAGCAGTTCTTC. Translated: CASSFEGGSNNEQFF. The rearrangement joins TRBV5-1 to TRBJ2-1; tentative D call: TRBD2 (6 bases). The CDR3 consists of 15 residues. The germline V gene has CDR1 SGHRS and CDR2 YFSETQ. Trimming pared 2 bases from V and 5 bases from J, leaving 14 bases between.